This record looks at one T cell receptor beta chain sequence and its context. Its antigen is currently not known. No qualities accompany the bases; no much larger clone lies one base away. The method behind the library was the immunoSEQ multiplex PCR assay. For TCR sequencing, RNA was extracted from every sample and reverse transcribed into cDNA to serve as template. SuperScript III was used to make first-strand cDNA, primed with a 2:1 mix of oligo-dT and random hexamers. A synthetic immune receptor repertoire was used to gauge amplification bias, and whatever bias remained was removed computationally. Processing in the source paper ran as follows. After raw reads were preprocessed to remove errors, the CDR3 was defined following IMGT conventions as running from the conserved cysteine to phenylalanine. Clonality was computed by normalizing Shannon entropy by log2 of the number of productive unique TCRs and subtracting the result from 1. CD4 or CD8 identity of scalp clones was inferred by cross-referencing scalp TCRbeta sequences with sorted blood CD4 and CD8 repertoires. TCRdb holds this immuneACCESS table with in-frame rearrangements only. Some clones are missing; in checked studies, unresolved V genes explain under half, and the rest has no known cause. V, J and clone size reflect that table, while D and trimming were determined from the DNA. Recorded for this sample are 160,000 or so clones; about 66% of them occurred a single time. Jointly, the top ten make up roughly 11% of the sample.

The sample is drawn from a study of CD8+ T cells in alopecia areata (dated by TCRdb to the late 2010s). Context from the whole study: Treated patients were enrolled in an open-label pilot trial of oral tofacitinib at 5 to 10 mg twice daily for moderate-to-severe alopecia areata. Amplification of TCRbeta CDR3 regions was done by immunoSEQ multiplex PCR using 35 Vbeta forward primers and 13 Jbeta reverse primers. Scalp clonality was compared across normal scalp (n=4), patchy alopecia areata scalp (n=8), and alopecia totalis/universalis scalp (n=8). RNA came from the PAXgene miRNA kit for fixed scalp, the miRNeasy kit for PBMCs, and the RNeasy kit for mouse skin. To study T cell clonal expansion in alopecia areata, the researchers applied high-throughput TCRbeta sequencing to both the C3H/HeJ mouse model and human patients. Biopsies were taken from tofacitinib-treated patients at baseline and at 4 and 24 weeks of treatment, and a later scalp biopsy was taken in several of the tofacitinib-treated patients. Scalp tissue and sorted CD4+ and CD8+ peripheral blood T cells from patchy and totalis/universalis alopecia areata patients and from healthy controls were covered by human TCRbeta sequencing. Patients received tofacitinib for 6 to 18 months and were then followed off drug for 6 months to check for delayed response and recurrence.

In the paper's terms, the time point label means: baseline before oral tofacitinib. Lesional scalp punch biopsies and peripheral blood were obtained from alopecia areata patients. PBMCs were isolated by density centrifugation and stained for CD3, CD4 and CD8, after which CD4+ and CD8+ T cells were sorted on a FACSAria. Counted from cysteine to phenylalanine, this CDR3 has 15 amino acids. Solely the CDR3 DNA is kept, with 45 bases framed from the first base. Taken from the germline V gene, the CDR1 and CDR2 loops are MGHRA and YSYEKL. Between the V and J ends, shortened by 4 bases and 3 bases respectively, the junction contains 16 bases. The paper as a whole reports these results and caveats: Compared with normal scalp, lesional scalp had higher clonality and more expanded CD8+ clones, particularly in alopecia totalis/universalis, a pattern that suggests antigenic drive. Unlike mouse skin, where gammadelta T cells dominate, normal human skin contains resident alphabeta T cells that get sequenced too, which complicates analysis of the scalp TCR repertoire. Shared TCR sequences between patients were less evident than in mice, which may be partly attributable to HLA diversity in the patient population.

The material sequenced was CD8+ T cells sorted from blood, taken at week 0. This TCR came from a human donor with alopecia areata. The rearranged segments are TRBV4-1 and TRBJ2-7, and TRBD1 may be the D gene, going by 6 matching bases. The sequenced DNA is TGCGCCAGCAGCCCTAGGGACACTTCACTCTACGAGCAGTACTTC. This sequence encodes CASSPRDTSLYEQYF.